These 32 T cell receptor beta chains came from one sample sequenced in a study of shared clonotypes between healthy human individuals. The method was immunoSEQ multiplex PCR; TCRdb's version includes in-frame clones alone and lacks a portion of them. The repertoire holds about 330,000 clones, around 86% seen once, with 15% to 20% in the top ten. Material for sequencing was memory CD8+ T cells sorted from blood. Subset specified: CD45RO+ cells pooled with CCR7-negative TemRA cells. The receptors come from a man aged 18-30 years in good health.

This clone was picked up one time. The J gene is TRBJ2-7, the V gene TRBV9; D unclear. Trimming stripped 4 bases from V and 3 bases from J, with 14 bases between. This CDR3 is built from 14 residues. Looked up from germline, CDR1 is SGDLS and CDR2 is YYNGEE. The CDR3 loop reads CASSPLNKDYEQYF. The DNA of the CDR3 is TGTGCCAGCAGCCCTCTCAACAAGGACTACGAGCAGTACTTC.

V is TRBV4-1 and J is TRBJ2-7; D unresolved. V was shortened by 2 bases and J by 3 bases, with 5 bases between the two germline ends. The CDR3 loop spans 12 amino acids. Germline V lookup: CDR1 MGHRA, CDR2 YSYEKL. The CDR3 loop is CASSQLGYEQYF. CDR3 nucleotide sequence: TGCGCCAGCAGCCAATTGGGCTACGAGCAGTACTTC.

The J gene is TRBJ1-2, the V gene TRBV18, with 8 nucleotides matching TRBD1. In germline, CDR1 is KGHSH, CDR2 LQKENI. This CDR3 has 13 amino acids. V was pared by 8 bases and J by 3 bases, with 5 bases of the junction left unmatched. CDR3 region: CASTGQGYYGYTF. CDR3 nucleotides: TGTGCCAGCACCGGACAGGGTTACTATGGCTACACCTTC.

A single count supports this clone. This sequence joins TRBV28 and TRBJ2-3; the D gene is possibly TRBD2 (5 bases). CDR1 and CDR2 (germline): MDHEN, SYDVKM. The CDR3 contains 14 residues. Between the trimmed V and J ends, which lost 5 bases and 0 bases, there was a span of 9 bases. CDR3 loop: CASSKRVSTDTQYF. The CDR3 DNA reads TGTGCCAGCAGTAAGAGGGTTAGCACAGATACGCAGTATTTT.

The chain couples TRBV19 to TRBJ1-2, with 7 nucleotides matching TRBD1. There are 17 residues in the CDR3. V shed 4 bases and J 5 bases; nucleotides not matched to a gene: 16. The germline CDR1 and CDR2 sequences are LNHDA and SQIVND (reference sequence). This CDR3 is CASSKAKDRRFGYGYTF. The CDR3 DNA follows: TGTGCCAGTAGTAAAGCCAAGGACAGGCGGTTCGGGTATGGCTACACCTTC.

This chain connects TRBV7-3 to TRBJ2-3; perhaps D is TRBD1 or TRBD2 (6 bases each). This CDR3 has 13 amino acids. V was cut by 3 bases and J by 9 bases, with 13 bases left in between. CDR1 and CDR2 from the germline V gene are SGHTA and FQGTGA. CDR3 region: CASSFNGGDTQYF. The DNA for the CDR3 is TGTGCCAGCAGCTTCAACGGGGGCGACACGCAGTATTTT.

J is TRBJ2-5 and V is TRBV7-8, with 14 bases identical to TRBD2. V lost 4 bases to trimming and J lost 0 bases; unmatched junction nucleotides: 13. Germline CDR1 is SGHVS and CDR2 is FQNEAQ. The CDR3 spans 20 residues. This CDR3 is CASSSGLAGALVLYQETQYF. The CDR3 bases are TGTGCCAGCAGCTCGGGACTAGCGGGGGCCCTAGTACTTTACCAAGAGACCCAGTACTTC.

This chain connects TRBV27 to TRBJ1-5; unclear D gene. The CDR3 has 13 amino acids. The V and J ends lost 5 bases and 9 bases respectively, with 14 bases between them. The germline CDR1 and CDR2 sequences are MNHEY and SMNVEV (reference sequence). For the CDR3, the DNA is TGTGCCAGCAGTCCGATGGGAAGCGGGCCCCAGCATTTT. Protein product: CASSPMGSGPQHF.

About this clone: A read error may produce the germline difference seen at one junction end. V usage is TRBV11-2 and J usage is TRBJ1-6; D gene ambiguous. Looked up from germline, CDR1 is SGHAT and CDR2 is FQNNGV. The CDR3 is made up of 14 amino acids. Here the CDR3 DNA reads TGTGCCAGCGGCTTTGCAGACGCCACCTCACCCCTCCACTTT. It yields the protein CASGFADATSPLHF.

This chain links TRBV9 with TRBJ2-5; D possibly corresponds to TRBD2 (6 bases). The V and J ends lost 0 bases and 2 bases respectively, with 14 bases between them. CDR3 length equals 16 residues. Germline V gene sequence: CDR1 SGDLS, CDR2 YYNGEE. CDR3 DNA: TGTGCCAGCAGCGTAGTGCCAGCGGGTGGGCAAGAGACCCAGTACTTC. Translation gives CASSVVPAGGQETQYF.

This sequence joins TRBV6-5 and TRBJ2-7; 10 positions agree with TRBD1. V lost 8 bases and J lost 5; bases outside the gene matches: 12. The germline gives CDR1 MNHEY, CDR2 SVGAGI. The CDR3 runs to 15 residues. CDR3: CASWRDRGSLDEQYF. The CDR3 nucleotides are TGTGCCAGCTGGCGGGACAGGGGCTCGCTTGACGAGCAGTACTTC.

Worth noting for this clone: Compared with germline, one end of the junction differs, possibly owing to a read error. This sequence joins TRBV2 and TRBJ2-6; D assignment may be TRBD1 or TRBD2 (5 bases each). The CDR3 is 10 amino acids. Germline assignment: CDR1 SNHLY and CDR2 FYNNEI. The CDR3 protein is CASSSPGPFF. The CDR3 DNA sequence: TGTGCCAGCTCGTCCCCGGGGCCATTTTTC.

The chain combines TRBV5-1 with TRBJ2-3, with 7 positions matching TRBD2. The V gene end was trimmed by 1 base and the J gene end by 3 bases; junction bases not matched to a gene: 5. The CDR3 has 15 amino acids. The germline V gene encodes CDR1 SGHRS and CDR2 YFSETQ. CDR3 bases: TGCGCCAGCAGCTTGCGGGAGGCGGGTACAGATACGCAGTATTTT. Translation gives CASSLREAGTDTQYF. Variable domain in full (rest from reference TRBV5-1 and TRBJ2-3): KAGVTQTPRYLIKTRGQQVTLSCSPISGHRSVSWYQQTPGQGLQFLFEYFSETQRNKGNFPGRFSGRQFSNSRSEMNVSTLELGDSALYLCASSLREAGTDTQYFGPGTRLTVL.

In DNA, the CDR3 is TGCGCCAGCAGCCCCTCCTGGGGGGCCTGGGAAAAACTGTTTTTT. It yields the protein CASSPSWGAWEKLFF. This chain links TRBV4-1 with TRBJ1-4; tentative D call: TRBD1 (6 bases). The CDR3 contains 15 residues. Per germline, CDR1 MGHRA and CDR2 YSYEKL. The V end lost 4 bases, the J end lost 8 bases, and 17 bases lay between the germline ends.

The chain uses TRBV6-5 and TRBJ1-6; D may be TRBD1 (6 bases). CDR3 length: 14 amino acids. V was trimmed by 5 bases and J by 9 bases, leaving 14 bases between them. Germline loops: CDR1 MNHEY, CDR2 SVGAGI. CDR3 amino acids: CASSLQGRGSPLHF. Written as DNA, the CDR3 is TGTGCCAGCAGTCTCCAGGGGCGCGGTTCACCCCTCCACTTT.

The chain employs TRBV4-1 and TRBJ1-2; no clear D gene. V lost 1 base to trimming and J lost 8 bases, with 8 bases between them. This CDR3 spans 12 amino acids. Looked up from germline, CDR1 is MGHRA and CDR2 is YSYEKL. CDR3 DNA sequence: TGCGCCAGCAGCCAAGGGGCCGACGGCTACACCTTC. Residues: CASSQGADGYTF.

The gene calls are TRBV9 and TRBJ2-1; 7 bases match TRBD2. V shed 3 bases and J 9 bases; nucleotides not matched to a gene: 9. CDR3 length: 14 amino acids. Germline V gene sequence: CDR1 SGDLS, CDR2 YYNGEE. The CDR3 bases are TGTGCCAGCAGCGGACTAGCAAGTCGGGGTGAGCAGTTCTTC. Protein product: CASSGLASRGEQFF.

A single count supports this clone. This chain links TRBV6-6 with TRBJ1-3, with TRBD1 as a possible D gene (6 bases). Germline V gene sequence: CDR1 MNHNY, CDR2 SVGAGI (reference sequence). Trimming took off 5 bases at V and 3 bases at J, with 14 bases between the two ends. The CDR3 is 15 residues long. The CDR3 sequence is CASSQQGLGGNTIYF. The CDR3 region has the DNA TGTGCCAGCAGTCAACAGGGCTTGGGTGGAAACACCATATATTTT.

The V and J genes are TRBV2 and TRBJ1-2, with 7 bases identical to TRBD1. The CDR3 length is 14 residues. The germline gives CDR1 SNHLY, CDR2 FYNNEI. V gave up 7 bases and J gave up 2 bases; unmatched junction bases: 7. CDR3 sequence (DNA): TGTGCCAGCACTCCGACAGGGAGAAACTATGGCTACACCTTC. This codes for CASTPTGRNYGYTF.

The chain joins TRBV11-2 to TRBJ2-1, with 15 bases identical to TRBD2. CDR3 length: 17 residues. In germline, CDR1 is SGHAT, CDR2 FQNNGV. The junction had 4 bases not matched to a gene; V was cut back by 0 bases and J by 7 bases. The CDR3 DNA reads TGTGCCAGCAGCTTAGATCCGGGGACTAGCGGGGGGAATGAGCAGTTCTTC. Amino acid sequence: CASSLDPGTSGGNEQFF.

The chain couples TRBV9 to TRBJ2-7; 8 positions agree with TRBD1. CDR1 is SGDLS and CDR2 is YYNGEE in the germline V gene. The CDR3 has 15 residues. J lost 3 bases, V lost 3 bases, and 8 bases had no gene match. The CDR3 is CASSAKTGANYEQYF. The DNA for the CDR3 is TGTGCCAGCAGCGCGAAGACAGGGGCCAACTACGAGCAGTACTTC. Supplemented by reference TRBV9 and TRBJ2-7, the full variable domain reads DSGVTQTPKHLITATGQRVTLRCSPRSGDLSVYWYQQSLDQGLQFLIQYYNGEERAKGNILERFSAQQFPDLHSELNLSSLELGDSALYFCASSAKTGANYEQYFGPGTRLTVT.

The chain links TRBV7-9 to TRBJ2-1; D remains unclear. In germline, CDR1 is SEHNR, CDR2 FQNEAQ (reference sequence). V was clipped by 6 bases and J by 5 bases, with 11 bases between them. This CDR3 comprises 13 residues. The CDR3 region is CASSFQENNEQFF. CDR3 nucleotide sequence: TGTGCCAGCAGTTTTCAGGAAAACAATGAGCAGTTCTTC. Based on the CDR3 plus reference TRBV7-9 and TRBJ2-1, the full variable domain is DTGVSQNPRHKITKRGQNVTFRCDPISEHNRLYWYRQTLGQGPEFLTYFQNEAQLEKSRLLSDRFSAERPKGSFSTLEIQRTEQGDSAMYLCASSFQENNEQFFGPGTRLTVL.

This clone has more than one count but fewer than ten. The chain is built from TRBV7-9 and TRBJ2-2; TRBD1 matches at 8 bases. Germline trimming cut 4 bases from V and 3 bases from J; bases unmatched to any gene: 4. The CDR3 covers 15 residues. Germline V gene sequence: CDR1 SEHNR, CDR2 FQNEAQ (reference sequence). CDR3 coding DNA: TGTGCCAGCAGCTCCGAGACAGGGGACACCGGGGAGCTGTTTTTT. Encoded protein: CASSSETGDTGELFF.

The chain recombines TRBV19 with TRBJ2-7; the D gene is possibly TRBD1 (5 bases). The CDR3 is 13 residues long. Per germline, CDR1 LNHDA and CDR2 SQIVND (reference sequence). The ends were cut back, 1 base at V and 3 bases at J, with 7 bases in the middle. CDR3 sequence reads: CASSIGQNYEQYF. For the CDR3, the DNA is TGTGCCAGTAGTATAGGACAGAACTACGAGCAGTACTTC. Full variable domain (rest looked up from reference TRBV19 and TRBJ2-7): DGGITQSPKYLFRKEGQNVTLSCEQNLNHDAMYWYRQDPGQGLRLIYYSQIVNDFQKGDIAEGYSVSREKKESFPLTVTSAQKNPTAFYLCASSIGQNYEQYFGPGTRLTVT.

The V and J genes are TRBV27 and TRBJ1-2; D gene unclear. Trimming removed 6 bases at V and 10 bases at J, with 36 bases between. The germline CDR1 and CDR2 sequences are MNHEY and SMNVEV (reference sequence). This CDR3 spans 19 amino acids. CDR3 in DNA: TGTGCCAGCAGCCTTTATGCGGTGGTTGACAAAGGTAGGAGACGAGACTACACCTTC. Translated, it gives CASSLYAVVDKGRRRDYTF.

The gene calls are TRBV4-3 and TRBJ2-1; TRBD2 matches 12 bases. The length of the CDR3 is 19 residues. Trimming removed 1 base from V and 8 bases from J; junction bases left unmatched: 15. Germline V CDR1 and CDR2: LGHNA, YSLEER. In nucleotides, the CDR3 is TGCGCCAGCAGCCAAGCTTTGACTAGCGGGAGTGAAACAGGCTATGAGCAGTTCTTC. This translates into CASSQALTSGSETGYEQFF.

The V and J genes are TRBV2 and TRBJ1-1, with a weak D call TRBD1 (6 bases). The germline V gene encodes CDR1 SNHLY and CDR2 FYNNEI. V lost 3 bases to trimming and J lost 5 bases, with 13 bases between them. This CDR3 has 14 residues. CDR3 DNA: TGTGCCAGCAGTGAGTGGGGGGGCAGGACTGAAGCTTTCTTT. It specifies CASSEWGGRTEAFF.

The V gene is TRBV10-3, the J gene TRBJ1-3, with 7 bases aligning to TRBD1. J was trimmed by 4 bases and V by 10 bases; bases with no gene match: 4. Germline assignment: CDR1 ENHRY and CDR2 SYGVKD. The CDR3 loop spans 12 amino acids. The CDR3 bases are TGTGCCACCTACAGGGGAGGAAACACCATATATTTT. Its translation is CATYRGGNTIYF.

This chain links TRBV6-6 with TRBJ1-1; D is possibly TRBD1 (5 bases). The ends were cut back, 2 bases at V and 9 bases at J, with 10 bases in the middle. This CDR3 contains 12 residues. CDR1 is MNHNY and CDR2 is SVGAGI in the germline V gene (reference sequence). The CDR3 loop is CASSYTGEKAFF. The DNA of the CDR3 is TGTGCCAGCAGTTACACGGGGGAAAAAGCTTTCTTT.

In this sample, this clone turned up many times. J is TRBJ1-5 and V is TRBV5-6; no definite D call. Trimming took 3 bases from V and 6 from J, leaving 13 bases between them. This CDR3 spans 14 amino acids. CDR1 and CDR2 (germline): SGHDT, YYEEEE. CDR3 DNA sequence: TGTGCCAGCAGCTCAGAGGGAGGCGCTCAGCCCCAGCATTTT. Encoded protein: CASSSEGGAQPQHF.

This chain links TRBV9 with TRBJ2-2; D remains ambiguous. Germline lookup yields CDR1 SGDLS and CDR2 YYNGEE. This CDR3 is built from 12 residues. V was shortened by 3 bases and J by 5 bases, with 5 bases between the two germline ends. This chain's CDR3 is CASSAQTGELFF. The CDR3 coding sequence is TGTGCCAGCAGCGCCCAAACCGGGGAGCTGTTTTTT.

The V and J genes are TRBV7-9 and TRBJ2-7; no clear D gene. This CDR3 is built from 15 residues. The V end lost 5 bases, the J end lost 0 bases, and 14 bases lay between the germline ends. Germline V lookup: CDR1 SEHNR, CDR2 FQNEAQ (reference sequence). The CDR3 spells CASSRTTSSSYEQYF. Here the CDR3 DNA reads TGTGCCAGCAGCCGGACGACGTCGAGCTCCTACGAGCAGTACTTC.